These 2 T cell receptor beta chains were all obtained from the same sample, sequenced in a study of CD8 T cells in ankylosing spondylitis. General study findings and limits: A TCR beta motif made of fewer than 10 highly homologous variants seemed typical of ankylosing spondylitis blood.

For these receptors, no antigen is known. TCRdb reprocessed the 5' RACE reads with MiXCR, giving one entry per CDR3 protein. Of 750,000 to 850,000 distinct CDR3 sequences in the sample, 12% are singletons; the top ten hold 0.51%. Sequencing was performed on blood, either unsorted or a sorted T cell fraction (not recorded which). The receptors shown here come from a male donor with ankylosing spondylitis.

The V gene is TRBV6-5, the J gene TRBJ2-2; the match to TRBD2 covers 11 bases. Losses at the gene ends were 5 bases for V and 0 bases for J; bases not matched to a gene: 14. The CDR3 has 20 residues. The V gene's germline CDR1 is MNHEY and CDR2 SVGAGI. The CDR3 spells CASSESILAGAASNTGELFF. CDR3 DNA: TGTGCCAGCAGTGAATCCATACTAGCGGGAGCGGCGTCGAACACCGGGGAGCTGTTTTTT.

The rearrangement uses TRBV29-1 and TRBJ1-1; tentative D call: TRBD1 (5 bases). The CDR3 covers 14 residues. V was shortened by 2 bases and J by 1 base, with 11 bases between the two germline ends. Looked up from germline, CDR1 is SQVTM and CDR2 is ANQGSEA. This CDR3 is CSVERGKGNTEAFF. CDR3 nucleotide sequence: TGCAGCGTTGAAAGGGGTAAGGGGAACACTGAAGCTTTCTTT.